The 32 T cell receptor beta chains below all came from one sample that was sequenced in a study of CD8+CD57+ T cells in acquired aplastic anemia (dated by TCRdb to between 2017 and 2018). The sequencing machine was an Illumina HiSeq 2000. Profiling of TCR beta VDJ combinations and CDR3 sequences used genomic DNA as the template. The public reads were run again by TCRdb, first through fastp at Q25 and then through MiXCR, and only productive beta chains were kept. Each record represents a unique CDR3 protein, reported with the most common genes and DNA among its rows. The sample contains around 180,000 distinct CDR3 sequences, around 60% of them found a single time. The top ten clonotypes cover 35% to 50% of the sample. Sample: sorted CD4+, CD8+, or CD8+CD57+ T cells (not recorded which) from PBMCs. The receptors were gathered from a human donor in good health.

This clonotype was recorded many times. The CDR3 carries no conserved terminal phenylalanine or tryptophan, so it likely arises from a read error. The gene calls are TRBV15 and TRBJ1-1; TRBD1 aligns across 9 bases. From germline, CDR1 is LNHNV and CDR2 YYDKDF (reference sequence). The V segment lost 3 bases and the J segment 2 bases; nucleotides outside the gene matches: 7. The CDR3 spans 16 residues. Here the CDR3 DNA reads TGTGCCACCAGCAGGGCTCGACAGGGGGTAAACACTGAAGCTTTCCTT. It is translated as CATSRARQGVNTEAFL.

This clonotype was recorded a few times. The rearrangement joins TRBV2 to TRBJ2-7, with 10 bases that match TRBD1. This CDR3 is built from 14 residues. V was clipped by 5 bases and J by 5 bases; unmatched bases: 6. Germline V gene sequence: CDR1 SNHLY, CDR2 FYNNEI. DNA for the CDR3: TGTGCCAGCAGTCTAACTGGGACAGGGGACGAGCAGTACTTC. Translating it yields CASSLTGTGDEQYF.

This rearrangement joins TRBV24-1 to TRBJ2-5, with 9 bases that match TRBD1. The CDR3 sequence is 15 residues long. Germline CDR1 is KGHDR and CDR2 is SFDVKD. J gave up 5 bases and V 3 bases, and 6 bases lay outside the gene matches. In nucleotides, the CDR3 is TGTGCCACCAGTGATGCGGGACAGGGTGTTGAGACCCAGTACTTC. Translated, it gives CATSDAGQGVETQYF.

The chain couples TRBV7-9 to TRBJ1-6, with 7 bases fitting TRBD1. The germline V gene has CDR1 SEHNR and CDR2 FQNEAQ (reference sequence). The ends lost 5 bases at V and 7 bases at J; junction bases unmatched: 5. This CDR3 has 14 residues. Here the CDR3 DNA reads TGTGCCAGCAGCGTGGGACAGCCGAATTCACCCCTCCACTTT. This sequence encodes CASSVGQPNSPLHF. Supplemented by reference TRBV7-9 and TRBJ1-6, the full variable domain reads DTGVSQNPRHKITKRGQNVTFRCDPISEHNRLYWYRQTLGQGPEFLTYFQNEAQLEKSRLLSDRFSAERPKGSFSTLEIQRTEQGDSAMYLCASSVGQPNSPLHFGNGTRLTVT.

At least ten counts were recorded for this clonotype. The J gene is TRBJ2-2, the V gene TRBV3-1; tentative D call: TRBD1 (6 bases). The CDR3 contains 16 residues. Trimming stripped 6 bases from V and 0 bases from J, with 14 bases between. Germline V gene sequence: CDR1 LGHDT, CDR2 YNNKEL (reference sequence). In nucleotides, the CDR3 is TGTGCCAGCAGTCCAACAGGGACCTCGAACACCGGGGAGCTGTTTTTT. The encoded protein is CASSPTGTSNTGELFF.

The rearrangement uses TRBV5-8 and TRBJ2-1, with D possibly TRBD2 on 7 matching bases. V lost 3 bases to trimming and J lost 6 bases, with 16 bases between them. Germline V CDR1 and CDR2: SGHTS, YDEGEE. The CDR3 totals 15 residues. CDR3 protein: CASSSRGAGANEQFF. The CDR3 DNA reads as TGTGCCAGCAGCTCCCGGGGGGCTGGGGCCAATGAGCAGTTCTTC.

This sequence joins TRBV29-1 and TRBJ1-1; possibly TRBD1 for D (6 bases). This CDR3 comprises 13 residues. Germline CDR1 SQVTM, CDR2 ANQGSEA. Trimming pared 3 bases from V and 6 bases from J, leaving 14 bases between. The CDR3 spells CSVDDLDRAEAFF. As DNA, the CDR3 is TGCAGCGTTGACGACCTGGACAGAGCTGAAGCTTTCTTT.

This rearrangement joins TRBV29-1 to TRBJ1-2; D is ambiguous. Trimming took off 5 bases at V and 4 bases at J, with 14 bases between the two ends. This CDR3 comprises 13 residues. Per the germline V gene, CDR1 is SQVTM and CDR2 is ANQGSEA. In DNA, the CDR3 is TGCAGCGTTCCGGCTTCGGGGTCCTATGGCTACACCTTC. This gives the protein CSVPASGSYGYTF.

This clonotype was seen many times. This chain joins TRBV10-3 and TRBJ2-5; perhaps TRBD1 as D (5 bases). Trimming removed 3 bases at V and 6 bases at J, with 11 bases between. This CDR3 has 13 residues. From germline, CDR1 is ENHRY and CDR2 SYGVKD. CDR3 sequence reads: CAISEGVKKTQYF. The CDR3 DNA reads as TGTGCCATCAGTGAAGGGGTGAAGAAGACCCAGTACTTC.

J is TRBJ1-1 and V is TRBV7-9; 10 nucleotides align to TRBD1. This CDR3 is 15 amino acids long. Germline CDR1 SEHNR, CDR2 FQNEAQ (reference sequence). V shed 5 bases and J 5 bases; nucleotides not matched to a gene: 8. In nucleotides, the CDR3 is TGTGCCAGCAGCCCATCCGACAGGGGGCGGACTGAAGCTTTCTTT. Encoded protein: CASSPSDRGRTEAFF.

The genes are TRBV7-9 and TRBJ2-7, with D tentatively TRBD1 (6 bases). V was cut by 0 bases and J by 3 bases, with 12 bases left in between. The CDR3 has 15 amino acids. Germline CDR1 is SEHNR and CDR2 is FQNEAQ (reference sequence). CDR3 in DNA: TGTGCCAGCAGCTTAGCTGCGGACAGATACTACGAGCAGTACTTC. Protein sequence: CASSLAADRYYEQYF.

The chain is built from TRBV10-3 and TRBJ2-3; D may correspond to TRBD1 or TRBD2 (6 bases each). The V gene's germline CDR1 is ENHRY and CDR2 SYGVKD. CDR3 length equals 13 residues. Trimming took off 6 bases at V and 3 bases at J, with 10 bases between the two ends. The CDR3 sequence is CAISPGATDTQYF. CDR3 DNA sequence: TGTGCCATCAGCCCGGGGGCGACAGATACGCAGTATTTT.

The rearrangement uses TRBV13 and TRBJ1-2; D not certain. In germline, CDR1 is PRHDT, CDR2 FYEKMQ (reference sequence). This CDR3 spans 13 amino acids. Trimming stripped 3 bases from V and 6 bases from J, with 11 bases between. In nucleotides, the CDR3 is TGTGCCAGCAGCTTCGGCGGAGGGAATGGCTACACCTTC. Translation gives CASSFGGGNGYTF.

The chain couples TRBV7-7 to TRBJ2-3, with D possibly being TRBD1 or TRBD2 (5 bases each). V was shortened by 1 base and J by 4 bases, with 9 bases between the two germline ends. The CDR3 has 14 amino acids. Germline CDR1 is SSHAT and CDR2 is FNYEAQ (reference sequence). The CDR3 protein is CASSLGLGADTQYF. CDR3 coding DNA: TGTGCCAGCAGCTTAGGTTTGGGGGCAGATACGCAGTATTTT.

This clonotype was recorded many times. The chain links TRBV9 to TRBJ2-7, with D possibly TRBD2 on 6 matching bases. The CDR3 has 16 amino acids. The germline CDR1 and CDR2 sequences are SGDLS and YYNGEE. Trimming took 3 bases from V and 0 from J, leaving 16 bases between them. CDR3 residues: CASSAGAGLFSYEQYF. In nucleotides, the CDR3 is TGTGCCAGCAGCGCTGGAGCGGGCCTATTCTCCTACGAGCAGTACTTC.

This clonotype was detected many times. The chain is built from TRBV5-1 and TRBJ2-7; no clear D. This CDR3 spans 14 amino acids. Trimming removed 2 bases from V and 3 bases from J, with 12 bases in between. CDR1 SGHRS and CDR2 YFSETQ come from the germline V gene. The CDR3, as DNA: TGCGCCAGCAGCTTAAGTTCAGGTAACTACGAGCAGTACTTC. The encoded protein is CASSLSSGNYEQYF.

This chain links TRBV19 with TRBJ1-5; the D gene is possibly TRBD1 (6 bases). V dropped 5 bases and J dropped 6 bases, with 14 bases sitting between them. CDR1 and CDR2 (germline): LNHDA, SQIVND (reference sequence). The CDR3 is 14 amino acids. CDR3 residues: CASSALGGAQPQHF. CDR3 nucleotides: TGTGCCAGTAGTGCACTCGGGGGCGCTCAGCCCCAGCATTTT.

Only one count was recorded for this clonotype. The chain recombines TRBV7-8 with TRBJ2-1, with D possibly TRBD2 on 5 matching bases. V was cut by 5 bases and J by 3 bases, with 20 bases left in between. The CDR3 runs to 17 residues. Per the germline V gene, CDR1 is SGHVS and CDR2 is FQNEAQ. DNA of the CDR3: TGTGCCAGCAGCCCTAGTCGGGAAGGGCCCCTCTACAATGAGCAGTTCTTC. Translation: CASSPSREGPLYNEQFF.

This clonotype has a handful of counts. The chain couples TRBV19 to TRBJ2-5; D unresolved. Trimming left V 3 bases short and J 2 bases short, with 13 bases between. This CDR3 is 15 amino acids long. CDR1 is LNHDA and CDR2 is SQIVND in the germline V gene (reference sequence). This CDR3 is CASSMIGYSQETQYF. CDR3 nucleotide sequence: TGTGCCAGTAGTATGATCGGGTACAGTCAAGAGACCCAGTACTTC.

This clonotype has just a few counts. The rearrangement uses TRBV7-8 and TRBJ2-7; 10 bases map to TRBD1. Germline CDR1 reads SGHVS; CDR2 reads FQNEAQ. Unmatched junction bases numbered 4, after V lost 4 bases and J lost 4 bases. This CDR3 has 14 amino acids. This CDR3 is CASSSDRGRYEQYF. The CDR3 nucleotides are TGTGCCAGCAGCTCAGACAGGGGGCGGTACGAGCAGTACTTC.

CDR3 in amino acids: CSVEVGVPYNEQFF. CDR3 nucleotides: TGCAGCGTTGAAGTGGGAGTCCCCTACAATGAGCAGTTCTTC. This chain uses TRBV29-1 with TRBJ2-1; D possibly corresponds to TRBD2 (5 bases). The germline V and J ends were trimmed by 1 base and 2 bases, with 9 bases remaining between them. Germline CDR1 is SQVTM and CDR2 is ANQGSEA. The CDR3 contains 14 residues.

This clonotype has only one observation. A junction end diverges from the germline sequence, so it may reflect a read error. CDR3 coding DNA: TGTGCCAACAGCTTAACAGGTCTGGCGGGAGGCTACACCTTC. Protein product: CANSLTGLAGGYTF. The chain is built from TRBV7-8 and TRBJ1-2; the D gene is possibly TRBD1 (5 bases). The germline V gene encodes CDR1 SGHVS and CDR2 FQNEAQ. The CDR3 covers 14 residues.

This clonotype was recorded a few times. The chain couples TRBV7-2 to TRBJ2-7; D unclear. With 0 bases removed from V and 0 bases from J, the gap between germline ends came to 9 bases. This CDR3 has 15 amino acids. Germline-derived CDR1 and CDR2 are SGHTA and FQGNSA. Here the CDR3 DNA reads TGTGCCAGCAGCTTAGCGAAAACAAGCTCCTACGAGCAGTACTTC. This sequence encodes CASSLAKTSSYEQYF.

By its share, this clonotype is medium-sized. The chain combines TRBV4-1 with TRBJ1-1; perhaps TRBD1 as D (5 bases). Germline CDR1 and CDR2: MGHRA and YSYEKL. Trimming shortened V by 0 bases and J by 1 base, and 12 bases separated the two germline ends. This CDR3 region has 16 residues. This chain's CDR3 is CASSQEQTDANTEAFF. In DNA form, the CDR3 reads TGCGCCAGCAGCCAAGAACAGACAGATGCGAACACTGAAGCTTTCTTT.

This clonotype was seen repeatedly, ten times or more. The gene calls are TRBV5-6 and TRBJ1-2; D may be TRBD1 (5 bases). CDR1 is SGHDT, CDR2 YYEEEE, per germline. Trimming cost V 0 bases and J 7 bases, with 16 bases left between them. CDR3 size: 15 residues. CDR3 sequence: CASSLAGRVGSGYTF. For the CDR3, the DNA is TGTGCCAGCAGCTTGGCTGGCAGGGTTGGCTCTGGCTACACCTTC.

Worth noting for this clonotype: The junction departs from the called germline gene at one end, perhaps through a read error. This rearrangement joins TRBV12-3 or TRBV12-4 to TRBJ2-3; 7 nucleotides match TRBD2. The CDR3 runs to 13 residues. CDR3 DNA sequence: TGTGCCAGCAGTCTAGCGGCACCCGATACGCAGTATTTT. As protein: CASSLAAPDTQYF.

Many counts were recorded for this clonotype. V is TRBV27 and J is TRBJ2-7; maybe TRBD2 (6 bases). V lost 6 bases and J lost 0, with 12 bases in between. From germline, CDR1 is MNHEY and CDR2 SMNVEV (reference sequence). The CDR3 covers 14 residues. As DNA, the CDR3 is TGTGCCAGCAGCCTCAGGGAGGCCTCCTACGAGCAGTACTTC. Its translation is CASSLREASYEQYF.

This rearrangement joins TRBV11-3 to TRBJ1-1; tentatively, D is TRBD1 (6 bases). V lost 4 bases to trimming and J lost 7 bases, with 10 bases between them. The germline gives CDR1 SGHNT, CDR2 YENEEA. The CDR3 consists of 12 residues. The CDR3 loop is CASSWGRDEAFF. The CDR3 DNA follows: TGTGCCAGCAGCTGGGGGCGCGATGAAGCTTTCTTT.

The chain recombines TRBV29-1 with TRBJ1-1; D uncertain. Trimming pared 0 bases from V and 13 bases from J, leaving 18 bases between. Germline CDR1 SQVTM, CDR2 ANQGSEA. The CDR3 extends over 13 amino acids. CDR3 residues: CSVEDTVHVSGFF. CDR3 coding DNA: TGCAGCGTTGAAGACACAGTGCACGTCTCAGGTTTCTTT.

CDR3 protein: CSARERGGAYEQYF. The CDR3 DNA reads TGCAGTGCTAGAGAGCGGGGGGGGGCCTACGAGCAGTACTTC. The chain recombines TRBV20-1 with TRBJ2-7, with 9 positions matching TRBD2. V trimming: 0 bases; J trimming: 2 bases; junction bases outside the gene matches: 2. Germline loops: CDR1 DFQATT, CDR2 SNEGSKA (reference sequence). The CDR3 extends over 14 amino acids.

The genes are TRBV12-3 or TRBV12-4 and TRBJ2-2; possibly TRBD1 for D (5 bases). V gave up 5 bases and J gave up 7 bases, with 23 bases separating them. The CDR3 is made up of 17 amino acids. CDR3 sequence: CASSPNLGQGPVGELFF. The CDR3 region has the DNA TGTGCCAGCAGTCCTAACTTAGGCCAGGGTCCGGTCGGGGAGCTGTTTTTT.

The chain uses TRBV4-3 and TRBJ1-5, with D possibly matching TRBD1 (5 bases). The ends were cut back, 5 bases at V and 3 bases at J, with 14 bases in the middle. The germline V gene encodes CDR1 LGHNA and CDR2 YSLEER. This CDR3 region has 15 residues. DNA for the CDR3: TGCGCCAGCAGCTACTTAAACGGGGCCAATCAGCCCCAGCATTTT. Its protein is CASSYLNGANQPQHF.